The 30 T cell receptor beta chains in this list originate from one sample, sequenced in a study of T cells in Graves' hyperthyroidism and ophthalmopathy. The source material, RNA transcripts, was used to amplify TCR beta CDR3 regions. The TCR CDR3 was amplified in a first-round RT-PCR using the HTBI primer set. MiXCR, run by TCRdb on the multiplex PCR reads, gives a single entry per CDR3 protein. The sample has 300,000 to 450,000 distinct CDR3 sequences, 18% seen once. Source material: blood. The receptor source for this set is a woman in her forties with Graves' ophthalmopathy.

This chain uses TRBV27 with TRBJ2-7; perhaps TRBD1 as D (6 bases). The V gene lost 6 bases and the J gene lost 6 bases, with 18 bases spanning the gap. Germline loops: CDR1 MNHEY, CDR2 SMNVEV (reference sequence). The CDR3 runs to 14 residues. The CDR3 coding sequence is TGTGCCAGCAGAAACCGACAGGCCGTAGGCGAGCAGTACTTC. This codes for CASRNRQAVGEQYF.

This clonotype has a count of ten or more. This sequence joins TRBV2 and TRBJ1-1; D ambiguous. This CDR3 comprises 13 residues. V dropped 4 bases and J dropped 5 bases, with 11 bases sitting between them. In germline, CDR1 is SNHLY, CDR2 FYNNEI. The CDR3 coding sequence is TGTGCCAGCAGTGCTCGGGAAGGGACTGAAGCTTTCTTT. It translates to CASSAREGTEAFF.

The chain carries TRBV27 and TRBJ2-7; D ambiguous. CDR1 and CDR2 from the germline V gene are MNHEY and SMNVEV (reference sequence). The V end lost 5 bases, the J end lost 0 bases, and 11 bases lay between the germline ends. This CDR3 has 14 residues. The CDR3 sequence is CASSDKYPSYEQYF. The CDR3 region has the DNA TGTGCCAGCAGTGATAAGTACCCCTCCTACGAGCAGTACTTC.

This clonotype was detected many times. The chain carries TRBV10-2 and TRBJ2-7, with D unresolved. The V end lost 4 bases, the J end lost 4 bases, and 5 bases lay between the germline ends. Germline V lookup: CDR1 WSHSY, CDR2 SAAADI. This CDR3 contains 11 residues. The CDR3 spells CASSAGYEQYF. The CDR3 region has the DNA TGCGCCAGCAGTGCTGGTTACGAGCAGTACTTC.

This clonotype was seen ten or more times. V gene TRBV27 combines with J gene TRBJ2-4, with 13 bases that match TRBD2. J was trimmed by 6 bases and V by 4 bases; bases with no gene match: 3. Germline V CDR1 and CDR2: MNHEY, SMNVEV (reference sequence). The CDR3 loop spans 15 amino acids. The CDR3 region has the DNA TGTGCCAGCAGTTCCGGACTAGCGGGAGTAAACATTCAGTACTTC. This gives the protein CASSSGLAGVNIQYF.

In this sample, this clonotype turned up a few times. The rearrangement joins TRBV29-1 to TRBJ1-1; 7 nucleotides line up with TRBD1. This CDR3 is built from 12 residues. Germline CDR1 is SQVTM and CDR2 is ANQGSEA. V gave up 5 bases and J gave up 4 bases; unmatched junction bases: 4. CDR3 sequence: CSVLGGSTEAFF. The DNA for the CDR3 is TGCAGCGTTCTAGGGGGCAGCACTGAAGCTTTCTTT.

This clonotype occurred many times. An end of the junction does not agree with germline; a read error may underlie this. The V and J genes are TRBV5-1 and TRBJ1-2; 10 positions agree with TRBD1. From germline, CDR1 is SGHRS and CDR2 YFSETQ. The CDR3 loop spans 13 amino acids. The DNA of the CDR3 is TGTGCCAGCAGTTTAGGGACAGGGGACGGCTACACCTTC. Translated, it gives CASSLGTGDGYTF.

The rearrangement uses TRBV6-5 and TRBJ1-2; 8 nucleotides match TRBD1. This CDR3 contains 17 residues. From germline, CDR1 is MNHEY and CDR2 SVGAGI. Trimming cost V 3 bases and J 5 bases; bases outside gene matches: 14. This CDR3 is CASSYQSGGQLGYGYTF. The CDR3 nucleotides are TGTGCCAGCAGTTATCAGTCAGGGGGCCAGCTAGGGTATGGCTACACCTTC.

This clonotype has a count of ten or more. The V call is TRBV7-9, the J call TRBJ1-5, with D perhaps matching TRBD1 (5 bases). Trimming shortened V by 1 base and J by 0 bases, and 16 bases separated the two germline ends. Germline lookup yields CDR1 SEHNR and CDR2 FQNEAQ (reference sequence). This CDR3 contains 18 residues. CDR3 region: CASSLGVTGDDSNQPQHF. The CDR3 DNA follows: TGTGCCAGCAGCTTAGGCGTTACGGGGGACGATAGCAATCAGCCCCAGCATTTT.

Comments on this clonotype: A much larger clone lies a single base off, so this may be a read error. This chain uses TRBV7-2 with TRBJ2-7; 9 nucleotides match TRBD2. V dropped 1 base and J dropped 3; count of bases not matched to a gene: 4. The germline V gene encodes CDR1 SGHTA and CDR2 FQGNSA. The CDR3 is 15 amino acids. For the CDR3, the DNA is TGTGCCAGCAGCTTAGTAGCGGGAGCGAACTACGAGCAGTACTTC. Translated: CASSLVAGANYEQYF. The variable domain in full, with the rest retrieved from reference TRBV7-2 and TRBJ2-7, is GAGVSQSPSNKVTEKGKDVELRCDPISGHTALYWYRQSLGQGLEFLIYFQGNSAPDKSGLPSDRFSAERTGGSVSTLTIQRTQQEDSAVYLCASSLVAGANYEQYFGPGTRLTVT.

This clonotype was picked up many times. This CDR3 is CASSPLDGGKTQYF. CDR3 bases: TGTGCCAGCAGCCCCCTTGACGGGGGGAAGACCCAGTACTTC. The chain employs TRBV11-2 and TRBJ2-5, with 7 bases identical to TRBD2. This CDR3 has 14 residues. The germline gives CDR1 SGHAT, CDR2 FQNNGV. V lost 5 bases and J lost 6; bases outside the gene matches: 9.

This clonotype was seen repeatedly, ten times or more. The chain has TRBV7-2 and TRBJ2-7; 7 bases fit TRBD2. The length of the CDR3 is 17 residues. Per germline, CDR1 SGHTA and CDR2 FQGNSA. V was pared by 5 bases and J by 1 base, with 14 bases of the junction left unmatched. The CDR3 DNA follows: TGTGCCAGCAGCCTGTTGGCGAGCGGGGTTGGGTCCTACGAGCAGTACTTC. Amino acids: CASSLLASGVGSYEQYF.

At least ten counts were recorded for this clonotype. A much larger clone lies one base from this, so it may be a read error. This sequence joins TRBV12-3 or TRBV12-4 and TRBJ2-7; 8 bases match TRBD1. The V gene end was trimmed by 1 base and the J gene end by 11 bases; junction bases not matched to a gene: 16. CDR3 length equals 16 residues. Here the CDR3 DNA reads TGTGCCAGCAGTTTAGGCCCCGGACAGGGCAGTGCGGGAAAGTACTTC. Amino acids: CASSLGPGQGSAGKYF.

This clonotype was found many times. In nucleotides, the CDR3 is TGTGCCAGCAGCACCCCCCCGGGACAGGGCTTTGATTCACCCCTCCACTTT. Translation gives CASSTPPGQGFDSPLHF. The rearrangement links TRBV11-2 to TRBJ1-6, with 9 bases lining up with TRBD1. The V gene's germline CDR1 is SGHAT and CDR2 FQNNGV. V gave up 5 bases and J gave up 8 bases; unmatched junction bases: 13. CDR3 length: 17 amino acids.

This clonotype was seen many times. The chain joins TRBV12-3 or TRBV12-4 to TRBJ2-6; the D is unclear. With 5 bases removed from V and 3 bases from J, the gap between germline ends came to 11 bases. CDR3 length: 15 residues. The CDR3 nucleotides read TGTGCCAGCAGTCCCCAAACGGGTGGGGCCAACGTCCTGACTTTC. This codes for CASSPQTGGANVLTF.

The chain is built from TRBV2 and TRBJ2-7; no definite D call. Trimming left V 3 bases short and J 6 bases short, with 6 bases between. Germline V gene data show CDR1 as SNHLY and CDR2 as FYNNEI. The CDR3 is made up of 11 amino acids. This chain's CDR3 is CASSDWSEQYF. In DNA form, the CDR3 reads TGTGCCAGCAGTGACTGGTCCGAGCAGTACTTC.

The CDR3 sequence: CASSLTQGAPTGELFF. CDR3 bases: TGCGCCAGCAGCCTAACACAGGGGGCGCCCACCGGGGAGCTGTTTTTT. The chain employs TRBV5-1 and TRBJ2-2; the match to TRBD1 covers 9 bases. V shed 4 bases, J shed 4 bases, and the junction held 8 bases outside the gene matches. The germline V gene has CDR1 SGHRS and CDR2 YFSETQ. The CDR3 covers 16 residues.

Ten or more counts support this clonotype. The V call is TRBV19, the J call TRBJ1-1; no clear D. The CDR3 contains 16 residues. The V gene's germline CDR1 is LNHDA and CDR2 SQIVND (reference sequence). V was pared by 10 bases and J by 0 bases, with 21 bases between. In DNA, the CDR3 is TGTGCCACCACCAAAGGTTCCGGGAGGATGAACACTGAAGCTTTCTTT. This codes for CATTKGSGRMNTEAFF.

This clonotype was seen a few times. This chain joins TRBV7-2 and TRBJ1-2; D ambiguous. Trimming took off 0 bases at V and 4 bases at J, with 15 bases between the two ends. Germline V gives CDR1 SGHTA, CDR2 FQGNSA. The CDR3 consists of 16 residues. The CDR3 DNA reads as TGTGCCAGCAGCTTAGCGCATGGCGGCGGAGGCTATGGCTACACCTTC. Translating gives CASSLAHGGGGYGYTF.

This rearrangement joins TRBV2 to TRBJ2-5, with TRBD2 identical over 12 bases. V gave up 8 bases and J gave up 6 bases; unmatched junction bases: 7. Germline CDR1 reads SNHLY; CDR2 reads FYNNEI. This CDR3 contains 14 residues. The CDR3 loop is CASDRLAGVKTQYF. CDR3 in DNA: TGTGCCAGCGATCGACTAGCGGGAGTCAAGACCCAGTACTTC.

This clonotype was counted ten times or more. This CDR3 reads CASSLAGHTYEQYF. Here the CDR3 DNA reads TGTGCCAGCAGCTTAGCGGGGCACACCTACGAGCAGTACTTC. The J gene is TRBJ2-7, the V gene TRBV7-2; tentative D call: TRBD1 (5 bases). The germline gives CDR1 SGHTA, CDR2 FQGNSA. Trimming stripped 0 bases from V and 2 bases from J, with 8 bases between. The length of the CDR3 is 14 residues.

This clonotype was seen repeatedly, ten times or more. The chain uses TRBV5-1 and TRBJ2-7; 13 bases agree with TRBD2. This CDR3 has 15 amino acids. The V gene end was trimmed by 3 bases and the J gene end by 7 bases; junction bases not matched to a gene: 7. Germline V CDR1 and CDR2: SGHRS, YFSETQ. CDR3: CASSYGLAGVWEQYF. As DNA, the CDR3 is TGCGCCAGCAGCTACGGACTAGCGGGAGTATGGGAGCAGTACTTC.

A note on this clonotype: Being one base from a much bigger clone, this may be a read error. The V gene is TRBV5-5, the J gene TRBJ1-2, with D unresolved. Germline V gene sequence: CDR1 SGHKS, CDR2 YYEKEE (reference sequence). The CDR3 runs 17 residues. CDR3 sequence reads: CASSLFTAGKAWNGYAF. CDR3 nucleotide sequence: TGCGCCAGCAGCTTGTTTACGGCAGGCAAGGCGTGGAATGGCTACGCCTTC.

Comment on this clonotype: The germline gene is not matched at one end of the junction; a read error may be the cause. The CDR3 is CASRPLTSLETQYF. CDR3 coding DNA: TGTGCCAGCAGACCGCTCACTAGCCTAGAGACACAGTACTTC. The chain carries TRBV6-1 and TRBJ2-5, with D maybe TRBD2 (6 bases). The CDR3 has 14 amino acids. Germline values: CDR1 MNHNS, CDR2 SASEGT.

This clonotype was counted at least ten times. The chain recombines TRBV2 with TRBJ1-2; no clear D gene. Germline V gene data show CDR1 as SNHLY and CDR2 as FYNNEI. Deletions cut 6 bases from V and 8 bases from J, with 7 bases between. This CDR3 is 10 amino acids long. The CDR3 DNA sequence: TGTGCCAGCAGCCGAGAGGGCTACACCTTC. It codes for CASSREGYTF.

This clonotype showed up many times. This chain connects TRBV11-1 to TRBJ2-7; D not certain. CDR3 length equals 15 residues. Germline V gene lookup returns CDR1 SGHAT and CDR2 FQDESV (reference sequence). The germline V and J ends were trimmed by 0 bases and 3 bases, with 12 bases remaining between them. The CDR3 coding sequence is TGTGCCAGCAGCTTAGCGCTAGGCACCAGCTACGAGCAGTACTTC. It is translated as CASSLALGTSYEQYF.

This clonotype was seen many times. The rearrangement joins TRBV6-2 or TRBV6-3 to TRBJ2-3, with 8 positions matching TRBD1. Per germline, CDR1 MNHEY and CDR2 SVGEGT. Losses at the gene ends were 7 bases for V and 4 bases for J; bases not matched to a gene: 10. This CDR3 spans 15 amino acids. In DNA, the CDR3 is TGTGCCAGCAAGCCAGGACAGGGTGAGGCAGATACGCAGTATTTT. It is translated as CASKPGQGEADTQYF.

This clonotype showed up many times. J is TRBJ2-7 and V is TRBV12-3 or TRBV12-4; D is ambiguous. There are 12 residues in the CDR3. The ends were cut back, 5 bases at V and 6 bases at J, with 11 bases in the middle. CDR3 nucleotide sequence: TGTGCCAGCAGTCCCTCAACCCTCGAGCAGTACTTC. Translation gives CASSPSTLEQYF.

This clonotype showed up many times. V gene TRBV15 combines with J gene TRBJ1-2; 10 nucleotides match TRBD1. J gave up 1 base and V 5 bases, and 4 bases lay outside the gene matches. The CDR3 consists of 15 residues. The germline CDR1 and CDR2 sequences are LNHNV and YYDKDF (reference sequence). The CDR3 loop reads CATSGTGVNNYGYTF. CDR3 sequence (DNA): TGTGCCACCAGCGGGACAGGGGTGAATAACTATGGCTACACCTTC.

This clonotype was detected many times. The chain joins TRBV30 to TRBJ2-7; D gene unclear. The V end was cut by 0 bases, the J end by 3 bases, with 9 bases between. CDR3 length equals 13 residues. Germline CDR1 reads GTSNPN; CDR2 reads SVGIG (reference sequence). CDR3 DNA sequence: TGTGCCTGGAGTGTAGGTCCTATCTACGAGCAGTACTTC. This encodes CAWSVGPIYEQYF.